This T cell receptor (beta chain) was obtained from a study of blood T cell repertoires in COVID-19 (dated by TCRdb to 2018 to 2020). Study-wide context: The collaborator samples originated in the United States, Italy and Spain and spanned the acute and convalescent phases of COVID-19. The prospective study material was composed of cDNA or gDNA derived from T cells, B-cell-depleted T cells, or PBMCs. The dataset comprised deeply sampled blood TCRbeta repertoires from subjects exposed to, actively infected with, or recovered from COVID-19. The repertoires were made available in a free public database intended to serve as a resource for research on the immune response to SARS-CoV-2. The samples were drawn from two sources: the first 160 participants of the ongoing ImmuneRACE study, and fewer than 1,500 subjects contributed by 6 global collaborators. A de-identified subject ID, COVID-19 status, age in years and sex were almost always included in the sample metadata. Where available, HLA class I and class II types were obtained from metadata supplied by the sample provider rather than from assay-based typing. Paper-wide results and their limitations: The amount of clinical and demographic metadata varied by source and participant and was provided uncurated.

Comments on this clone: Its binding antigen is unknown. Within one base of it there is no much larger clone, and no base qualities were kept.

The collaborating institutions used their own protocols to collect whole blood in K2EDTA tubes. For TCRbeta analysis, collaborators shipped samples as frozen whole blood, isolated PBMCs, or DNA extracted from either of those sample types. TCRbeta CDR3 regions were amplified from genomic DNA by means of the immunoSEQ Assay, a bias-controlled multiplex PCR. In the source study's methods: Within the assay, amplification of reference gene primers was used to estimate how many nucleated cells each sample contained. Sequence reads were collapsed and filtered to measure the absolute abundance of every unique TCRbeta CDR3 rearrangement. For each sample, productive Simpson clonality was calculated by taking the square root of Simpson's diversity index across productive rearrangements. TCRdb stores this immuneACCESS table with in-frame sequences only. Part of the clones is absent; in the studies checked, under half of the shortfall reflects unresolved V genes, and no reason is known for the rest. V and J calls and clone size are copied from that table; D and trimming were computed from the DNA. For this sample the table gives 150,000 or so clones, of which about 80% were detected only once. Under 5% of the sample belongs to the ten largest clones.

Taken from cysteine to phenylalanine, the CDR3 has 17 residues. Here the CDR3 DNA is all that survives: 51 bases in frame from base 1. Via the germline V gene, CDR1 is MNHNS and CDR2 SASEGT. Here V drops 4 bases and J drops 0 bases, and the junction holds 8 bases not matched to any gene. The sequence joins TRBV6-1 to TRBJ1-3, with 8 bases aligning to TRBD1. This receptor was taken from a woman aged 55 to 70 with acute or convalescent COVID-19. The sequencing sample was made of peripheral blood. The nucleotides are TGTGCCAGCAGTGGTACCCCGGGACAGGTCTCTGGAAACACCATATATTTT. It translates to CASSGTPGQVSGNTIYF.